The 12 T cell receptor beta chains below come from one sample, sequenced in a study of blood T cell repertoires in COVID-19. TCRdb keeps only in-frame clones here, not all; method: immunoSEQ multiplex PCR. The sample consists of over 150,000 clones, more than 70% of them appearing once. The sample comprised PBMCs or T cells enriched from blood (not recorded which). These receptors were collected from a man aged 40-50 years who had recovered from COVID-19.

The gene calls are TRBV21-1 and TRBJ1-5; the table gives TRBD1 as D, unverified against the DNA. TRBV21-1 is a pseudogene locus. This CDR3 is built from 16 residues. The CDR3 is CAGTGPGTEINQPQHF. The CDR3 nucleotides read TGTGCCGGGACTGGCCCCGGGACAGAGATCAATCAGCCCCAGCATTTT.

This chain connects TRBV15 to TRBJ1-1, with 9 bases identical to TRBD1. The germline gives CDR1 LNHNV, CDR2 YYDKDF (reference sequence). CDR3 size: 14 residues. V was clipped by 5 bases and J by 4 bases; unmatched bases: 5. The CDR3 DNA is TGTGCCACCAGCGGACAGGGACAGGGCACTGAAGCTTTCTTT. As protein: CATSGQGQGTEAFF.

The chain couples TRBV5-6 to TRBJ2-7; 10 bases align to TRBD1. Losses at the gene ends were 2 bases for V and 6 bases for J; bases not matched to a gene: 5. Germline values: CDR1 SGHDT, CDR2 YYEEEE. CDR3 length: 14 residues. The chain's CDR3 is CASSFTDRGLEQYF. The CDR3 nucleotides are TGTGCCAGCAGCTTCACAGACAGGGGGCTCGAGCAGTACTTC.

The rearrangement uses TRBV5-5 and TRBJ1-4, with D unresolved. Per germline, CDR1 SGHKS and CDR2 YYEKEE (reference sequence). V was pared by 6 bases and J by 4 bases, with 13 bases between. The CDR3 is made up of 14 amino acids. The CDR3 spells CASTLNTINEKLFF. The CDR3 DNA is TGTGCCAGCACCCTTAACACCATTAATGAAAAACTGTTTTTT. Supplemented by reference TRBV5-5 and TRBJ1-4, the full variable domain reads DAGVTQSPTHLIKTRGQQVTLRCSPISGHKSVSWYQQVLGQGPQFIFQYYEKEERGRGNFPDRFSARQFPNYSSELNVNALLLGDSALYLCASTLNTINEKLFFGSGTQLSVL.

The chain employs TRBV25-1 and TRBJ1-2; D not resolved. Germline CDR1 is MGHDK and CDR2 is SYGVNS. The CDR3 runs to 12 residues. Deletions cut 2 bases from V and 8 bases from J, with 9 bases between. CDR3 loop: CASSETGWGYTF. The CDR3 nucleotides are TGTGCCAGCAGTGAAACGGGTTGGGGCTACACCTTC.

The chain carries TRBV11-2 and TRBJ1-5; 9 bases align to TRBD1. Germline loops: CDR1 SGHAT, CDR2 FQNNGV. V trimming: 5 bases; J trimming: 4 bases; junction bases outside the gene matches: 6. The CDR3 is 15 residues long. The CDR3 DNA reads TGTGCCAGCAGCCTCGGGACAGGGATTAATCAGCCCCAGCATTTT. This encodes CASSLGTGINQPQHF.

The CDR3 spells CASSPPTGGAAFF. In DNA, the CDR3 is TGCGCCAGCAGCCCCCCGACAGGGGGCGCAGCTTTCTTT. The V and J genes are TRBV4-1 and TRBJ1-1; 10 nucleotides match TRBD1. The CDR3 totals 13 residues. Germline V gene sequence: CDR1 MGHRA, CDR2 YSYEKL. Trimming removed 4 bases from V and 10 bases from J; junction bases left unmatched: 6.

V is TRBV18 and J is TRBJ2-1; weak D call: TRBD2 (6 bases). The length of the CDR3 is 11 residues. From germline, CDR1 is KGHSH and CDR2 LQKENI. Trimming pared 5 bases from V and 10 bases from J, leaving 9 bases between. This chain's CDR3 is CASSIREEQFF. The CDR3 region has the DNA TGTGCCAGCTCAATCCGGGAGGAGCAGTTCTTC.

This chain joins TRBV5-1 and TRBJ1-1; 8 positions match TRBD1. Germline trimming cut 4 bases from V and 7 bases from J; bases unmatched to any gene: 3. The CDR3 contains 12 residues. CDR1 is SGHRS, CDR2 YFSETQ, per germline. Written as DNA, the CDR3 is TGCGCCAGCAGCGGGGACAGGATTGAAGCTTTCTTT. As protein: CASSGDRIEAFF.

V and J are TRBV3-1 (or the pseudogene TRBV3-2) and TRBJ1-4; D may be TRBD1 (5 bases). Per germline, CDR1 LGHDT and CDR2 YNNKEL (reference sequence). Deletions cut 0 bases from V and 8 bases from J, with 10 bases between. CDR3 length: 14 residues. For the CDR3, the DNA is TGTGCCAGCAGCCAAGATCACGGGGGGGAAAAACTGTTTTTT. This translates into CASSQDHGGEKLFF.

This chain connects TRBV29-1 to TRBJ1-1, with TRBD1 matching 8 bases. V lost 3 bases to trimming and J lost 6 bases; unmatched junction nucleotides: 12. Germline V gives CDR1 SQVTM, CDR2 ANQGSEA. This CDR3 has 15 amino acids. Here the CDR3 DNA reads TGCAGCGTTGACCAGGACAGGGTCGAAAGTCCTGAAGCTTTCTTT. Encoded protein: CSVDQDRVESPEAFF.

V is TRBV28 and J is TRBJ1-2, with D possibly being TRBD1 (5 bases). Trimming took off 5 bases at V and 12 bases at J, with 16 bases between the two ends. The CDR3 consists of 12 residues. Looked up from germline, CDR1 is MDHEN and CDR2 is SYDVKM. In nucleotides, the CDR3 is TGTGCCAGCAGTGAAATCAGGGTGGGGAACACCTTC. This sequence encodes CASSEIRVGNTF.